The 3 T cell receptor beta chains given below trace back to one sample, sequenced in a study of OX40 agonist ivuxolimab in advanced cancers. This table comes from immunoSEQ multiplex PCR, and its TCRdb copy is limited to in-frame clones, with some not included. Here the sample spans about 78,000 clones, around nine tenths being singletons. Sequencing used CD4+ or CD8+ T cells sorted from blood, obtained in a trial of the OX40 agonist ivuxolimab. Receptors originate from an adult with an advanced solid tumor such as melanoma, head and neck, liver or kidney cancer.

This chain links TRBV5-4 with TRBJ2-5; 7 nucleotides agree with TRBD1. The CDR3 contains 16 residues. From germline, CDR1 is SGHNT and CDR2 YYREEE (reference sequence). V shed 7 bases, J shed 7 bases, and the junction held 19 bases outside the gene matches. The CDR3 DNA reads TGTGCCAGCTTCCGGAAGAAAGGGACAGAAGATGTGACCCAGTACTTC. This translates into CASFRKKGTEDVTQYF.

The chain recombines TRBV7-2 with TRBJ2-7; 12 bases are a match to TRBD2. V lost 5 bases to trimming and J lost 6 bases; unmatched junction nucleotides: 8. The CDR3 consists of 15 residues. Germline V lookup: CDR1 SGHTA, CDR2 FQGNSA. CDR3 region: CASSPRLAGDPEQYF. The CDR3 DNA reads as TGTGCCAGCAGCCCGAGACTAGCGGGAGATCCCGAGCAGTACTTC.

The sample holds one count of this clone. The chain recombines TRBV2 with TRBJ1-5; D perhaps matches TRBD1 (5 bases). The CDR3 covers 14 residues. Per the germline V gene, CDR1 is SNHLY and CDR2 is FYNNEI. V dropped 8 bases and J dropped 7 bases, with 18 bases sitting between them. CDR3 DNA sequence: TGTGCCAGCCTACTGGGGGGAGGAGGACAGCCCCAGCATTTT. This sequence encodes CASLLGGGGQPQHF.